These T cell receptor beta chains were read from a single sample in a study of shared clonotypes between healthy human individuals. Sequenced by immunoSEQ multiplex PCR; TCRdb stores in-frame clones only, minus some. The sample records a few million clones, about nine tenths being singletons. Sequenced input: naive CD4+ T cells from PBMCs. The receptors come from a man between 18 and 35 years old in good health. Some clones in this sample may be carry-over from other donors' samples. Each CDR3 is given without its conserved first and last residue.

15,TRBJ1-2,TRBV5-1,ASSLEVGEFGRNGYT
12,TRBJ1-1,TRBV6-6,ASSYGQGETEAF
12,TRBJ2-2,TRBV7-9,ASSLGGKAGELF
13,TRBJ2-5,TRBV2,ASSEEGLEVGTQY
13,TRBJ2-1,TRBV5-1,ASSLGEGYGGEQF
14,TRBJ2-6,TRBV5-1,ASSLVSGAGANVLT
13,TRBJ2-1,TRBV25-1,ASSDARGPHNEQF
13,TRBJ2-7,TRBV7-9,ASSRAGQGRNEQY
14,TRBJ2-1,TRBV15,ATSAIPSSSYNEQF
13,TRBJ1-5,TRBV7-8,ASSYRGRSNQPQH
12,TRBJ1-4,TRBV27,ASSSPGSGEKLF
11,TRBJ2-5,TRBV29-1,SVKDPIQETQY
12,TRBJ2-7,TRBV30,AWSLVPSSYEQY
10,TRBJ2-7,TRBV7-2,ASSPAVGLPY
12,TRBJ2-5,TRBV28,ASSLRSGEETQY
16,TRBJ2-5,TRBV7-8,ASSFNPAGRLGQETQY
12,TRBJ2-5,TRBV7-2,ASSSAPLGGTQY
16,TRBJ2-2,TRBV27,ASSLGLGLAASTGELF
10,TRBJ2-3,TRBV28,ASRSRTDTQY
13,TRBJ2-2,TRBV7-2,ASSFSAYFTGELF
12,TRBJ1-4,TRBV11-2,ASSLEVRSEKLF
12,TRBJ2-7,TRBV7-2,ASRAGTGSYEQY
13,TRBJ2-5,TRBV7-9,ASSSRDRAKETQY
11,TRBJ2-5,TRBV29-1,SVVGGGQETQY
13,TRBJ1-1,TRBV9,ASSVTQDLNTEAF
11,TRBJ2-3,TRBV5-8,ASSSRGADTQY
12,TRBJ2-3,TRBV7-9,ASSWEFGTDTQY
14,TRBJ2-1,TRBV19,ASSKSGTDIYNEQF
16,TRBJ1-5,TRBV28,ASSFYIRGRNSNQPQH
11,TRBJ1-2,TRBV30,AWSRGAPYGYT
11,TRBJ2-7,TRBV7-2,ASSLTGAREQY
13,TRBJ1-2,TRBV5-1,ASSFLAGGNYGYT
13,TRBJ2-7,TRBV7-2,ASSLVGTAGAEQY
8,TRBJ1-2,TRBV20-1,SASRGGYT
15,TRBJ2-4,TRBV6-1,ASSKAVTRGTKNIQY
13,TRBJ2-7,TRBV15,ATSGEPFTVDEQY
15,TRBJ2-5,TRBV6-1,ASSERGTSGRGETQY
12,TRBJ1-1,TRBV7-6,ASSLGRKNTEAF
11,TRBJ1-3,TRBV27,ASSLLSGNTIY
16,TRBJ2-2,TRBV5-1,ASSLEGLAGLNTGELF
16,TRBJ2-5,TRBV6-1,ASSEGGTSGRRAETQY
12,TRBJ2-1,TRBV25-1,ASSGTSGYNEQF
14,TRBJ2-1,TRBV6-1,ASSGRLAGGYNEQF
14,TRBJ2-2,TRBV13,ASSLRTTANTGELF
11,TRBJ2-5,TRBV28,ASKTGVWKTQY
13,TRBJ2-2,TRBV15,ATSRDPRGLGELF
10,TRBJ1-1,TRBV28,ASSLSGTEAF
9,TRBJ2-3,TRBV30,AWGTPDTQY
12,TRBJ2-7,TRBV5-1,ASSSDGSSYEQY
13,TRBJ2-1,TRBV5-1,ASSPSYSPGNEQF